The text below deals with one T cell receptor beta chain. Germline V gives CDR1 DFQATT, CDR2 SNEGSKA (reference sequence). This CDR3 has 14 amino acids. Trimming stripped 1 base from V and 0 bases from J, with 9 bases between. The data derive from a study of CD8+CD57+ T cells in acquired aplastic anemia. TCR beta VDJ and CDR3 were profiled, and genomic DNA was the template. TCRdb analysed the reads with MiXCR anew, one entry per CDR3 protein. Of 200,000 to 250,000 distinct CDR3 sequences in the sample, about 59% were seen once. This sequence was found in a human donor in good health. Sample: sorted CD4+, CD8+, or CD8+CD57+ T cells (not recorded which) from PBMCs. The chain joins TRBV20-1 to TRBJ1-1; no reliable D call. CDR3 amino acids: CSARGQSMNTEAFF. The CDR3 region has the DNA TGCAGTGCTAGAGGCCAGTCAATGAACACTGAAGCTTTCTTT.